The clone carrying this TCR beta chain was seen just once. What it recognizes is unknown. Treatment here: roughly 10-day PBMC culture with coronavirus spike peptide pools or control peptides (ViraFEST assay). Researchers collected the unexposed donor's CD4+ T cells before the COVID-19 pandemic (2011-2018). The data derive from a study of vaccination and CD4 T cells after COVID-19. Background on the study: Median time from COVID diagnosis to post-COVID sampling was roughly 13 weeks (35 to 161). Median time from second vaccine dose to sampling was 72 days (14 to 241).

Sequenced with the Oncomine TCR Beta short-read assay was DNA taken from cultured CD4+ T cells. Genomic DNA was drawn out of CD4+ T cells grown in culture. TCRdb re-called the PCR reads through MiXCR, storing one row per CDR3 protein. The sample consists of about 6,600 distinct CDR3 sequences, about 29% of them appearing once. The V end lost 0 bases, the J end lost 5 bases, and 6 bases lay between the germline ends. Germline V gene lookup returns CDR1 SGHRS and CDR2 YFSETQ. The CDR3 extends over 13 amino acids. The chain has TRBV5-1 and TRBJ1-5, with D hard to call. Sequencing was performed on CD4+ T cells from blood, cultured in vitro. The receptor was derived from a human donor in good health. The DNA of the CDR3 is TGCGCCAGCAGCTTGGACGGTTATCAGCCCCAGCATTTT. Amino acids: CASSLDGYQPQHF. The full variable domain, completed using reference TRBV5-1 and TRBJ1-5, is KAGVTQTPRYLIKTRGQQVTLSCSPISGHRSVSWYQQTPGQGLQFLFEYFSETQRNKGNFPGRFSGRQFSNSRSEMNVSTLELGDSALYLCASSLDGYQPQHFGDGTRLSIL.